The 27 T cell receptor beta chains listed next were all sequenced from one sample in a study of CD8 T cells in Susac syndrome. RNA was extracted with the RNeasy kit, and a quantity of roughly 0.5 to 1 ug was reverse transcribed using random hexamers. TCRdb reprocessed the immunoSEQ multiplex PCR reads with MiXCR, giving one entry per CDR3 protein. The sample has 150,000 to 200,000 distinct CDR3 sequences; roughly 94% are singletons. The sample comprised CD4+ T cells from PBMCs. All receptors derive from a human donor with multiple sclerosis.

The chain uses TRBV2 and TRBJ2-5, with a tentative D call TRBD2 (5 bases). There are 11 residues in the CDR3. The V end was cut by 11 bases, the J end by 5 bases, with 12 bases between. In germline, CDR1 is SNHLY, CDR2 FYNNEI. The CDR3 loop is CAGSGQETQYF. The CDR3 region has the DNA TGTGCCGGAAGCGGTCAGGAGACCCAGTACTTC.

This sequence joins TRBV28 and TRBJ1-2, with 9 positions matching TRBD1. V was clipped by 6 bases and J by 6 bases; unmatched bases: 8. CDR3 size: 14 residues. CDR1 MDHEN and CDR2 SYDVKM come from the germline V gene. The CDR3: CASRRTGGVDGYTF. The CDR3 DNA reads as TGTGCCAGCAGGCGCACAGGGGGCGTTGATGGCTACACCTTC.

This clonotype occurred a few times. The chain has TRBV7-2 and TRBJ2-5; perhaps TRBD2 as D (6 bases). Trimming stripped 2 bases from V and 5 bases from J, with 9 bases between. The CDR3 totals 13 residues. The germline CDR1 and CDR2 sequences are SGHTA and FQGNSA. CDR3: CASSLLSGETQYF. In nucleotides, the CDR3 is TGTGCCAGCAGCTTATTGAGCGGGGAGACCCAGTACTTC. The whole variable domain, remainder taken from reference TRBV7-2 and TRBJ2-5, is GAGVSQSPSNKVTEKGKDVELRCDPISGHTALYWYRQSLGQGLEFLIYFQGNSAPDKSGLPSDRFSAERTGGSVSTLTIQRTQQEDSAVYLCASSLLSGETQYFGPGTRLLVL.

The genes are TRBV29-1 and TRBJ2-3; 7 bases fit TRBD2. CDR3 size: 13 residues. Trimming took 7 bases from V and 0 from J; bases not matched to a gene: 4. Germline-derived CDR1 and CDR2 are SQVTM and ANQGSEA. The DNA of the CDR3 is TGCAGCGCCGGGACTACTAGCACAGATACGCAGTATTTT. This encodes CSAGTTSTDTQYF.

V is TRBV5-1 and J is TRBJ1-1, with D hard to call. The CDR3 sequence is 13 residues long. The germline V and J ends were trimmed by 0 bases and 3 bases, with 6 bases remaining between them. The germline V gene encodes CDR1 SGHRS and CDR2 YFSETQ. The chain's CDR3 is CASSLEPDTEAFF. CDR3 nucleotide sequence: TGCGCCAGCAGCTTGGAACCGGACACTGAAGCTTTCTTT.

The chain links TRBV20-1 to TRBJ1-1; D gene unclear. This CDR3 contains 11 residues. The ends were cut back, 4 bases at V and 3 bases at J, with 6 bases in the middle. Germline lookup yields CDR1 DFQATT and CDR2 SNEGSKA (reference sequence). CDR3 sequence: CSAILHTEAFF. The DNA for the CDR3 is TGCAGTGCTATACTTCACACTGAAGCTTTCTTT.

The V call is TRBV27, the J call TRBJ1-1; D remains unclear. Trimming removed 6 bases at V and 3 bases at J, with 14 bases between. Germline V gives CDR1 MNHEY, CDR2 SMNVEV (reference sequence). This CDR3 has 14 residues. In nucleotides, the CDR3 is TGTGCCAGCAGAGGAACTGAGCCCCACACTGAAGCTTTCTTT. It is translated as CASRGTEPHTEAFF.

The CDR3 DNA is TGTGCCAGCAGCCTCCCGGGACAGCTGCCCTATGGCTACACCTTC. This gives the protein CASSLPGQLPYGYTF. This chain connects TRBV14 to TRBJ1-2; 7 nucleotides line up with TRBD1. This CDR3 contains 15 residues. Looked up from germline, CDR1 is SGHDN and CDR2 is FVKESK. V lost 4 bases, J lost 4 bases, and 9 bases stayed unmatched. Complete variable domain (other parts from reference TRBV14 and TRBJ1-2): EAGVTQFPSHSVIEKGQTVTLRCDPISGHDNLYWYRRVMGKEIKFLLHFVKESKQDESGMPNNRFLAERTGGTYSTLKVQPAELEDSGVYFCASSLPGQLPYGYTFGSGTRLTVV.

The chain has TRBV29-1 and TRBJ2-7; D not certain. Germline V gives CDR1 SQVTM, CDR2 ANQGSEA. The CDR3 has 11 amino acids. The V end lost 6 bases, the J end lost 0 bases, and 6 bases lay between the germline ends. Written as DNA, the CDR3 is TGCAGCGTCCAATCCTCCTACGAGCAGTACTTC. Encoded protein: CSVQSSYEQYF.

The CDR3 spells CASSPKSANYGYTF. The CDR3 region has the DNA TGTGCCAGCAGCCCGAAGTCAGCTAACTATGGCTACACCTTC. The J gene is TRBJ1-2, the V gene TRBV7-2; D remains ambiguous. V lost 5 bases, J lost 0 bases, and 10 bases lay in between. Germline CDR1 reads SGHTA; CDR2 reads FQGNSA. CDR3 length equals 14 residues.

This clonotype was picked up a small number of times. The chain has TRBV7-2 and TRBJ2-7; no clear D gene. V lost 4 bases and J 4 bases, leaving 5 bases between the germline ends. In germline, CDR1 is SGHTA, CDR2 FQGNSA. This CDR3 is built from 11 residues. The CDR3 region has the DNA TGTGCCAGCAGCTCCCAATACGAGCAGTACTTC. It translates to CASSSQYEQYF.

The V and J genes are TRBV5-4 and TRBJ2-1; 12 nucleotides line up with TRBD2. This CDR3 is built from 17 residues. CDR1 and CDR2 (germline): SGHNT, YYREEE (reference sequence). After removal of 2 bases from V and 7 bases from J, the junction contained 10 bases not matched to a gene. The CDR3, as DNA: TGTGCCAGCAGCTTCTACTCATCTAGCGGGAGGGGAAATGAGCAGTTCTTC. This codes for CASSFYSSSGRGNEQFF.

V gene TRBV3-1 combines with J gene TRBJ1-5, with a weak D call TRBD1 (5 bases). The CDR3 runs 14 residues. V was shortened by 10 bases and J by 4 bases, with 17 bases between the two germline ends. Germline CDR1 reads LGHDT; CDR2 reads YNNKEL (reference sequence). In DNA form, the CDR3 reads TGTGCCACCCTGACCCCCGGGGGGAATCAGCCCCAGCATTTT. Encoded protein: CATLTPGGNQPQHF.

The chain joins TRBV14 to TRBJ2-3; TRBD2 aligns across 12 bases. The CDR3 loop spans 16 amino acids. V lost 4 bases and J lost 5; bases outside the gene matches: 7. Germline V gene lookup returns CDR1 SGHDN and CDR2 FVKESK. The chain's CDR3 is CASSPRLAGVEDTQYF. The CDR3 coding sequence is TGTGCCAGCAGCCCTCGACTAGCGGGAGTGGAAGATACGCAGTATTTT.

The chain is built from TRBV7-2 and TRBJ2-5; no clear D. This CDR3 has 15 amino acids. Germline V gene sequence: CDR1 SGHTA, CDR2 FQGNSA. V was pared by 2 bases and J by 2 bases, with 12 bases between. Here the CDR3 reads CASSLMGRDQETQYF. CDR3 DNA sequence: TGTGCCAGCAGCTTAATGGGCCGAGATCAAGAGACCCAGTACTTC.

The chain combines TRBV15 with TRBJ2-7; 10 nucleotides align to TRBD1. The CDR3 runs 15 residues. The germline V gene encodes CDR1 LNHNV and CDR2 YYDKDF (reference sequence). V shed 5 bases and J 0 bases; nucleotides not matched to a gene: 4. The CDR3 here is CATSGGQGSSYEQYF. The CDR3 DNA reads as TGTGCCACCAGCGGGGGACAGGGGTCCTCCTACGAGCAGTACTTC. Variable domain in full (rest from reference TRBV15 and TRBJ2-7): DAMVIQNPRYQVTQFGKPVTLSCSQTLNHNVMYWYQQKSSQAPKLLFHYYDKDFNNEADTPDNFQSRRPNTSFCFLDIRSPGLGDTAMYLCATSGGQGSSYEQYFGPGTRLTVT.

V usage is TRBV20-1 and J usage is TRBJ2-5; D ambiguous. There are 12 residues in the CDR3. V dropped 0 bases and J dropped 3 bases, with 5 bases sitting between them. Germline values: CDR1 DFQATT, CDR2 SNEGSKA (reference sequence). CDR3 loop: CSARDGKETQYF. CDR3 in DNA: TGCAGTGCTAGAGATGGCAAAGAGACCCAGTACTTC.

The CDR3 spells CASGLAGRNTEAFF. CDR3 DNA: TGTGCTAGTGGTTTGGCCGGGAGGAACACTGAAGCTTTCTTT. The V and J genes are TRBV12-5 and TRBJ1-1; no clear D gene. CDR3 length: 14 amino acids. From germline, CDR1 is LGHNT and CDR2 FRNRAP. V was clipped by 1 base and J by 1 base, with 7 bases between them.

The J gene is TRBJ2-7, the V gene TRBV25-1; D might be TRBD2 (5 bases). Trimming cost V 1 base and J 5 bases, with 24 bases left between them. The CDR3 consists of 18 residues. From germline, CDR1 is MGHDK and CDR2 SYGVNS. CDR3 protein: CASSESGVGGTENHEQYF. CDR3 sequence (DNA): TGTGCCAGCAGTGAATCCGGCGTTGGAGGCACCGAGAACCACGAGCAGTACTTC.

This clonotype appeared a single time. The chain combines TRBV9 with TRBJ2-1; possibly TRBD2 for D (5 bases). Trimming removed 0 bases at V and 7 bases at J, with 17 bases between. This CDR3 contains 16 residues. Germline lookup yields CDR1 SGDLS and CDR2 YYNGEE. CDR3 sequence (DNA): TGTGCCAGCAGCGTAGACCGCCTAGCATGGTCGAATGAGCAGTTCTTC. Translation: CASSVDRLAWSNEQFF.

The chain is built from TRBV2 and TRBJ2-1; a possible D gene is TRBD1 (5 bases). V lost 5 bases and J lost 8, with 10 bases in between. Per germline, CDR1 SNHLY and CDR2 FYNNEI. This CDR3 contains 12 residues. The chain's CDR3 is CASSWGRDEQFF. The CDR3 DNA reads as TGTGCCAGCAGTTGGGGCAGGGATGAGCAGTTCTTC.

The CDR3 bases are TGTGCCAGCTCTTATATGAGGACAGACGAGCAGTTCTTC. It yields the protein CASSYMRTDEQFF. V usage is TRBV7-8 and J usage is TRBJ2-1, with a possible D match to TRBD1 (6 bases). Germline lookup yields CDR1 SGHVS and CDR2 FQNEAQ. This CDR3 contains 13 residues. V lost 8 bases and J lost 10, with 18 bases in between.

The V call is TRBV29-1, the J call TRBJ1-1, with D possibly matching TRBD1 (5 bases). Germline loops: CDR1 SQVTM, CDR2 ANQGSEA. CDR3 length: 13 amino acids. V was cut by 5 bases and J by 4 bases, with 14 bases left in between. The CDR3 DNA is TGCAGCGTTAGGGTACAGGCGAGCACTGAAGCTTTCTTT. Amino acids: CSVRVQASTEAFF.

The genes are TRBV29-1 and TRBJ1-2; D is possibly TRBD1 (6 bases). V was pared by 6 bases and J by 8 bases, with 19 bases between. CDR1 is SQVTM, CDR2 ANQGSEA, per germline. The length of the CDR3 is 13 residues. The CDR3 is CSVAMGHGGGYTF. For the CDR3, the DNA is TGCAGCGTCGCCATGGGACATGGAGGCGGCTACACCTTC.

The genes are TRBV4-3 and TRBJ2-3, with no clear D. Trimming pared 0 bases from V and 6 bases from J, leaving 7 bases between. The germline gives CDR1 LGHNA, CDR2 YSLEER. This CDR3 region has 13 residues. For the CDR3, the DNA is TGCGCCAGCAGCCAAGAACCCCGGGATACGCAGTATTTT. It translates to CASSQEPRDTQYF.

The chain couples TRBV30 to TRBJ2-7; D is uncertain. V was trimmed by 2 bases and J by 4 bases, leaving 9 bases between them. CDR1 is GTSNPN, CDR2 SVGIG, per germline (reference sequence). The CDR3 runs 12 residues. CDR3 sequence: CAWSLVGYEQYF. CDR3 nucleotides: TGTGCCTGGAGTCTAGTGGGGTACGAGCAGTACTTC.

V usage is TRBV30 and J usage is TRBJ2-7, with D possibly matching TRBD2 (5 bases). The V gene's germline CDR1 is GTSNPN and CDR2 SVGIG (reference sequence). Trimming removed 0 bases at V and 0 bases at J, with 6 bases between. This CDR3 is 13 amino acids long. The CDR3 is CAWSVGSSYEQYF. CDR3 sequence (DNA): TGTGCCTGGAGTGTAGGGAGCTCCTACGAGCAGTACTTC.